These T cell receptor beta chains were read from a single sample in a study of radiotherapy plus CTLA-4 blockade in lung cancer. The repertoire was sequenced with immunoSEQ multiplex PCR; TCRdb's copy has only in-frame clones and lacks some. This sample yields approximately 65,000 clones, of which around three quarters are seen a single time; less than 5.5% belongs to the top ten. Sequenced here: peripheral blood, sampled from a patient treated with radiotherapy plus ipilimumab. Every receptor here comes from a human donor with non-small cell lung cancer who had a complete response to radiotherapy plus ipilimumab. The CDR3 runs from the conserved cysteine through the conserved F or W. Fields, in order: V gene, J gene, CDR3 protein.

TRBV4-3	TRBJ2-6	CASSQEAAAGANVLTF
TRBV18	TRBJ2-1	CASSPGFGAEQFF
TRBV2	TRBJ1-3	CASLRDTGNTIYF
TRBV2	TRBJ2-5	CASSHDREQETQYF
TRBV5-1	TRBJ2-3	CASSLVGSEDTQYF
TRBV7-9	TRBJ2-1	CASSLSVSYNEQFF
TRBV5-1	TRBJ1-1	CASSLGGPNTEAFF
TRBV6-6	TRBJ1-3	CASTFPTGRSGNTIYF
TRBV27	TRBJ1-6	CASSLEGQGNSPLHF
TRBV10-3	TRBJ1-5	CAISESRGGGQPQHF
TRBV4-3	TRBJ1-2	CASSQDRGHLNYGYTF
TRBV7-2	TRBJ1-5	CASSSARGNQPQHF
TRBV11-3	TRBJ2-5	CASSSGSFRETQYF
TRBV6-5	TRBJ1-5	CASSPQQDQPQHF
TRBV5-4	TRBJ1-1	CASSPWGGNTEAFF
TRBV4-3	TRBJ2-2	CASSQELQGGTTTGELFF
TRBV5-4	TRBJ2-1	CASSFGTSGYNEQFF
TRBV19	TRBJ1-6	CASSASGTLGSPLHF
TRBV6-5	TRBJ1-2	CASRAGGTSNYGYTF
TRBV11-2	TRBJ1-3	CASSPTSGNTIYF
TRBV11-2	TRBJ1-2	CASSLQAFYGYTF
TRBV11-3	TRBJ2-7	CASSSGLTEQYF
TRBV11-3	TRBJ2-4	CASSFRTAKNIQYF
TRBV30	TRBJ1-2	CAWSETGGGYGYTF
TRBV4-3	TRBJ1-5	CASSQDRASNQPQHF
TRBV28	TRBJ1-2	CASRGGGVEGYTF
TRBV25-1	TRBJ2-3	CASSYASRGLAGGTQYF
TRBV4-1	TRBJ2-2	CASSQAGFSNTGELFF
TRBV7-9	TRBJ1-6	CASSLTPGTLNSPLHF
TRBV5-1	TRBJ2-5	CASSLGGDRSAETQYF
TRBV7-6	TRBJ2-3	CASSGGTVDTQYF
TRBV19	TRBJ2-6	CASTNIGTSFSGANVLTF
TRBV11-2	TRBJ2-3	CASSSRALSTDTQYF
TRBV5-1	TRBJ2-5	CASSLEGPQETQYF
TRBV6-5	TRBJ1-1	CASSYREGKPLAFF
TRBV2	TRBJ1-5	CASSLRKGSGQPQHF
TRBV6-8	TRBJ1-1	CASSDGQQGPKRTEAFF
TRBV30	TRBJ2-7	CAWSVAQGGTYEQYF
TRBV9	TRBJ1-2	CASSSRTGSGGYGYTF
TRBV19	TRBJ2-1	CASRRDSLNEQFF
TRBV14	TRBJ2-2	CASSRFRDRATGELFF
TRBV7-8	TRBJ2-1	CASSLGGSAGEQFF
TRBV2	TRBJ1-1	CASRGGVNTEAFF
TRBV19	TRBJ2-2	CASSSRWAAGGSGELFF
TRBV7-2	TRBJ2-1	CASSRYYEQFF
TRBV5-8	TRBJ2-7	CASSGGGHYEQYF
TRBV18	TRBJ2-5	CASSPLGQVETQYF
TRBV10-2	TRBJ1-2	CASRATGGPGYGYTF